Below are 10 T cell receptor beta chains sequenced from a single sample in a study of shared clonotypes between healthy human individuals. Generated by immunoSEQ multiplex PCR, the TCRdb table keeps only in-frame clones and is missing some. The sample consists of approximately 480,000 clones, about 75% of them appearing once. Sequences were obtained from PBMCs. These receptors were taken from a woman aged 40 to 50 in good health. Some clones in this sample may be carry-over from other donors' samples.

V is TRBV9 and J is TRBJ2-5; 8 nucleotides match TRBD1. This CDR3 region has 14 residues. With 4 bases clipped from V and 5 bases from J, the junction kept 7 bases outside the gene matches. CDR1 is SGDLS, CDR2 YYNGEE, per germline. DNA of the CDR3: TGTGCCAGCAGCCCACGCAGGACAGGGGAGACCCAGTACTTC. Protein product: CASSPRRTGETQYF. The complete variable domain, with remaining parts taken from reference TRBV9 and TRBJ2-5, reads DSGVTQTPKHLITATGQRVTLRCSPRSGDLSVYWYQQSLDQGLQFLIQYYNGEERAKGNILERFSAQQFPDLHSELNLSSLELGDSALYFCASSPRRTGETQYFGPGTRLLVL.

This clone was counted ten times or more. The sample carries other DNA sequences with the same CDR3. V gene TRBV9 combines with J gene TRBJ1-3, with 7 bases fitting TRBD1. Germline values: CDR1 SGDLS, CDR2 YYNGEE. This CDR3 is built from 15 residues. Trimming cost V 0 bases and J 4 bases; bases outside gene matches: 4. The DNA of the CDR3 is TGTGCCAGCAGCGTAGAGGGGGCTCGCGGAAACACCATATATTTT. It encodes CASSVEGARGNTIYF. Drawing the rest from reference TRBV9 and TRBJ1-3, the complete variable domain is DSGVTQTPKHLITATGQRVTLRCSPRSGDLSVYWYQQSLDQGLQFLIQYYNGEERAKGNILERFSAQQFPDLHSELNLSSLELGDSALYFCASSVEGARGNTIYFGEGSWLTVV.

In its sample, this clone was seen a few times. The V call is TRBV10-3, the J call TRBJ1-5, with D hard to call. Trimming shortened V by 0 bases and J by 4 bases, and 4 bases separated the two germline ends. CDR3 size: 13 residues. Germline assignment: CDR1 ENHRY and CDR2 SYGVKD. Here the CDR3 reads CAISESKNQPQHF. The CDR3 DNA is TGTGCCATCAGTGAGTCGAAGAATCAGCCCCAGCATTTT.

The CDR3 nucleotides are TGTGCCAGCAGTTTATTGGCCAATCTCAATCAGCCCCAGCATTTT. This translates into CASSLLANLNQPQHF. This chain joins TRBV27 and TRBJ1-5, with no clear D. The CDR3 is 15 amino acids. The germline V and J ends were trimmed by 1 base and 3 bases, with 10 bases remaining between them. CDR1 and CDR2 (germline): MNHEY, SMNVEV (reference sequence).

V is TRBV11-2 and J is TRBJ2-5; a weak D match, TRBD1 (5 bases). Germline CDR1 is SGHAT and CDR2 is FQNNGV. This CDR3 is built from 15 residues. Trimming shortened V by 2 bases and J by 4 bases, and 14 bases separated the two germline ends. CDR3 nucleotide sequence: TGTGCCAGCAGCTTAAACCCTGGGGCACGAGAGACCCAGTACTTC. Translated, it gives CASSLNPGARETQYF.

This clone was picked up one time. The chain links TRBV7-3 to TRBJ2-7; 7 nucleotides line up with TRBD1. This CDR3 is built from 14 residues. Trimming took 4 bases from V and 6 from J; bases not matched to a gene: 9. Germline V CDR1 and CDR2: SGHTA, FQGTGA. This CDR3 is CASSSAGTDAEQYF. CDR3 in DNA: TGTGCCAGCAGCTCAGCCGGGACAGACGCCGAGCAGTACTTC. The variable domain in full, completed from reference TRBV7-3 and TRBJ2-7, reads GAGVSQTPSNKVTEKGKYVELRCDPISGHTALYWYRQSLGQGPEFLIYFQGTGAADDSGLPNDRFFAVRPEGSVSTLKIQRTERGDSAVYLCASSSAGTDAEQYFGPGTRLTVT.

V and J are TRBV5-6 and TRBJ2-5, with 8 bases matching TRBD2. The end of the DNA fits TRBJ2-7 better, so the J call may be wrong. Germline assignment: CDR1 SGHDT and CDR2 YYEEEE. The CDR3 is 14 residues long. This chain's CDR3 is CASSSPGLEYEQYF. CDR3 coding DNA: TGTGCCAGCAGCTCACCGGGACTAGAGTACGAGCAGTACTTC.

The chain carries TRBV6-7 and TRBJ2-7; no clear D gene. TRBV6-7 is an open reading frame, and its role is uncertain. CDR3 length equals 15 residues. The V gene lost 3 bases and the J gene lost 5 bases, with 17 bases spanning the gap. The CDR3 DNA follows: TGTGCCAGCAGTTATCCCGGGCGAGCATTCCACGAGCAGTACTTC. Translation: CASSYPGRAFHEQYF.

The V gene is TRBV6-4, the J gene TRBJ2-3; TRBD2 matches 9 bases. The length of the CDR3 is 15 residues. J lost 4 bases, V lost 3 bases, and 5 bases had no gene match. From germline, CDR1 is MRHNA and CDR2 SNTAGT. This CDR3 is CASSDLAGEADTQYF. CDR3 DNA: TGTGCCAGCAGTGATTTAGCGGGAGAAGCAGATACGCAGTATTTT.

This sequence joins TRBV18 and TRBJ2-2; D may be TRBD1 (6 bases). V shed 3 bases and J shed 1 base, with 12 bases lying between them. Per the germline V gene, CDR1 is KGHSH and CDR2 is LQKENI. CDR3 size: 16 residues. The CDR3 region is CASSPVGTMNTGELFF. The DNA of the CDR3 is TGTGCCAGCTCACCTGTAGGGACAATGAACACCGGGGAGCTGTTTTTT. The full variable domain, completed using reference TRBV18 and TRBJ2-2, is NAGVMQNPRHLVRRRGQEARLRCSPMKGHSHVYWYRQLPEEGLKFMVYLQKENIIDESGMPKERFSAEFPKEGPSILRIQQVVRGDSAAYFCASSPVGTMNTGELFFGEGSRLTVL.